The 3 T cell receptor beta chains listed next were all sequenced from one sample in a study of T cell responses to AZD1222 COVID-19 vaccine. The method was immunoSEQ multiplex PCR; TCRdb's version includes in-frame clones alone and lacks a portion of them. In the table there are about 120,000 clones, roughly 88% of which are singletons. This specimen consisted of peripheral blood, obtained on day 0 of AZD1222 vaccination. Receptors originate from an adult in good health.

V gene TRBV4-1 combines with J gene TRBJ1-2, with D possibly TRBD1 on 6 matching bases. Germline CDR1 MGHRA, CDR2 YSYEKL. V was cut by 1 base and J by 8 bases, with 26 bases left in between. The CDR3 totals 18 residues. The CDR3 bases are TGCGCCAGCAGCCAAGGCGCGGGACAAAGGGATACTTTTCGGGGCTACACCTTC. Protein product: CASSQGAGQRDTFRGYTF.

The rearrangement uses TRBV2 and TRBJ1-1; D remains unclear. CDR1 and CDR2 from the germline V gene are SNHLY and FYNNEI. The CDR3 totals 14 residues. Trimming cost V 8 bases and J 5 bases, with 18 bases left between them. Written as DNA, the CDR3 is TGTGCCAGCGGGAGTCTAGGCGGTGGGACTGAAGCTTTCTTT. Its translation: CASGSLGGGTEAFF.

This chain uses TRBV28 with TRBJ2-7; D may be TRBD1 (5 bases). CDR3 size: 14 residues. Per germline, CDR1 MDHEN and CDR2 SYDVKM. Trimming took off 1 base at V and 6 bases at J, with 13 bases between the two ends. CDR3 bases: TGTGCCAGCAGTTTATTAGGGGCCTTGCGCGAGCAGTACTTC. It yields the protein CASSLLGALREQYF.